Listed below are T cell receptor beta chains from one sample, sequenced in a study of shared clonotypes between healthy human individuals. Here immunoSEQ multiplex PCR was the method, and the copy in TCRdb shows in-frame clones only, minus some. Of some 2.1 million clones listed, roughly 94% are singletons. Sequencing was carried out using naive CD4+ T cells sorted from blood. All receptors come from a man aged 18 to 30 in good health. CDR3s include the opening cysteine and the closing phenylalanine or tryptophan. Expanded clones are given a class, and other clones once, few, many or no size at all.

V	J	length	size	CDR3
TRBV21-1	TRBJ1-4	15	once	CATYPQGGEDEKLFF
TRBV7-8	TRBJ1-1	13	.	CASSYLPNTEAFF
TRBV30	TRBJ2-3	14	once	CAWSVMFSTDTQYF
TRBV28	TRBJ1-5	15	.	CASSKRGGINQPQHF
TRBV6-5	TRBJ1-3	14	.	CASSLASSGNTIYF
TRBV5-6	TRBJ1-6	14	.	CASSLDWSNSPLHF
TRBV5-1	TRBJ1-4	15	.	CASSLVGGINEKLFF
TRBV25-1	TRBJ2-5	14	.	CASSESGTQETQYF
TRBV7-9	TRBJ2-1	14	.	CASSPEGLSGEQFF
TRBV18	TRBJ1-1	14	.	CASSPREGYTEAFF
TRBV5-1	TRBJ2-1	13	.	CASSFGRNNEQFF
TRBV19	TRBJ2-7	15	.	CASSSRGTGLYEQYF
TRBV7-2	TRBJ1-1	15	.	CASSLARRRTTEAFF
TRBV7-2	TRBJ1-5	13	.	CASSQWTDQPQHF
TRBV27	TRBJ1-6	15	.	CASSPLGASNSPLHF
TRBV5-4	TRBJ2-7	14	.	CASSASGRANEQYF
TRBV6-5	TRBJ2-3	14	once	CASHPPPVEHTQYF
TRBV6-6	TRBJ1-1	13	.	CASLQRLNTEAFF
TRBV5-1	TRBJ2-7	16	.	CASSQGPVRGPYEQYF
TRBV5-6	TRBJ2-7	11	.	CAPPGPYEQYF
TRBV9	TRBJ2-3	15	.	CASSVTRGRTDTQYF
TRBV5-4	TRBJ2-6	17	.	CASSLVQGSTGANVLTF
TRBV30	TRBJ2-1	13	once	CAWSTGTRNEQFF
TRBV2	TRBJ2-3	16	.	CASNQAWGWGTDTQYF
TRBV25-1	TRBJ1-6	15	.	CASSDIRRNNSPLHF
TRBV12-5	TRBJ2-2	13	once	CASGLLVSGELFF
TRBV4-3	TRBJ2-3	13	.	CASSQGMTDTQYF
TRBV28	TRBJ2-2	15	.	CASTTYGEITGELFF
TRBV2	TRBJ2-5	15	.	CASSVSRGGQETQYF
TRBV2	TRBJ2-1	16	.	CASSEGGKGPYNEQFF
TRBV7-2	TRBJ2-7	16	.	CASSQSPAGGSYEQYF
TRBV4-2	TRBJ2-2	14	.	CASSRSGGAGELFF
TRBV29-1	TRBJ1-2	19	once	CSALDYPGQGADTNYGYTF
TRBV19	TRBJ2-7	13	.	CASRRDPAYEQYF
TRBV29-1	TRBJ2-3	14	once	CSVAGLAGTDTQYF
TRBV2	TRBJ2-7	13	once	CASSEYGAYEQYF
TRBV28	TRBJ1-5	13	.	CAVGGKSNQPQHF
TRBV28	TRBJ2-7	14	.	CASSYPDSPYEQYF
TRBV2	TRBJ1-1	14	.	CASSGDRANTEAFF
TRBV5-1	TRBJ1-2	14	.	CASSLGQAFYGYTF
TRBV6-5	TRBJ1-1	13	.	CASSGQVAAEAFF
TRBV7-9	TRBJ1-6	13	.	CAGSSKANSPLHF
TRBV5-4	TRBJ1-2	15	.	CASSLAGESDYGYTF
TRBV27	TRBJ2-1	17	.	CASSFRLRLAGYNEQFF
TRBV15	TRBJ2-7	14	.	CATSGDRGLGEQYF
TRBV7-9	TRBJ1-1	13	many	CASRFDSHTEAFF
TRBV27	TRBJ2-7	15	once	CASRGRTGISYEQYF
TRBV2	TRBJ2-5	12	.	CASRGDGETQYF
TRBV11-2	TRBJ1-2	13	.	CASSLEGIYGYTF
TRBV10-1	TRBJ2-1	19	.	CASSEFSVPAYGRNNEQFF
TRBV5-1	TRBJ1-2	14	.	CASSLGQGARGYTF
TRBV5-4	TRBJ1-2	14	.	CASRGTGDNYGYTF
TRBV28	TRBJ1-4	13	.	CASSPATDAVLFF
TRBV5-4	TRBJ2-5	13	once	CASSLEGRRTQYF
TRBV9	TRBJ2-7	16	.	CASSVGSGPTSYEQYF
TRBV27	TRBJ2-1	15	.	CASNPSGGRYNEQFF
TRBV6-6	TRBJ1-1	13	.	CASTSGGGDEAFF